This TCR beta chain is drawn from a study of blood T cell repertoires in COVID-19 (TCRdb year 2020). Study-wide context: Samples covering the acute and convalescent phases of COVID-19 were provided by collaborators in the United States, Italy and Spain. The material from the prospective study consisted of cDNA or gDNA derived from T cells, B-cell-depleted T cells, or PBMCs. Subjects who had been exposed to COVID-19, were actively infected with it, or had recovered from it provided the deeply sampled blood TCRbeta repertoires that made up the dataset. A freely available public database, intended as a resource for researchers studying the immune response to SARS-CoV-2, is where the repertoires were released. Samples came from the ongoing ImmuneRACE study (first 160 participants) plus 1,254 subjects from 6 global collaborators. Sample metadata almost always included a de-identified subject ID, COVID-19 status, age in years and sex. Where HLA class I and class II types were available, the types were taken from metadata supplied by the sample provider, not from assay-based typing. Study-level results and caveats: The quantity of clinical and demographic metadata differed by source and by participant and was supplied without curation.

As concerns this clone: Its specific antigen is unknown. The record has no base qualities; no much larger clone is one base away.

The germline V end is reduced by 6 bases and the J end by 9 bases; junction bases left unmatched: 9. CDR1 MNHEY and CDR2 SVGAGI were looked up in the germline V gene. The CDR3 contains 15 residues, cysteine and phenylalanine counted. CDR3 DNA only is kept here, 45 bases in frame from base 1. In Seattle, one collaborating source enrolled patients while the infection was active and tracked those patients longitudinally over the course of disease. The collaborating institutions used their own protocols to collect whole blood in K2EDTA tubes. For TCRbeta analysis, collaborators shipped samples as frozen whole blood, isolated PBMCs, or DNA extracted from either of those sample types. The immunoSEQ Assay, a bias-controlled multiplex PCR, was used to amplify TCRbeta CDR3 regions from genomic DNA. On the study's bioinformatics: The number of nucleated cells in each sample was estimated by amplification of reference gene primers within the assay. To quantify the absolute abundance of each unique TCRbeta CDR3 rearrangement, sequence reads were collapsed and filtered. For each sample, productive Simpson clonality was calculated by taking the square root of Simpson's diversity index across productive rearrangements. The source is immuneACCESS, and TCRdb retained only in-frame sequences with V and J called. Part of the clones is not carried over; for the studies checked, unresolved V genes explain less than half of this, and the remainder is unexplained. V, J and clone size were drawn from that table, and D and trimming were deduced from the DNA. This sample gives under 200,000 clones in total; 85% to 90% of them show up just once. The biggest ten clones account for approximately 0.62% of the sample.

The source material was peripheral blood. This TCR was sampled from a man aged 60 to 69 with COVID-19, enrolled during active disease. The rearrangement combines TRBV6-5 with TRBJ1-6; the junction holds 9 bases that match TRBD1. The CDR3 in this case is CASSWDRASGSPLHF. The DNA reads TGTGCCAGCAGCTGGGACAGGGCATCGGGTTCACCCCTCCACTTT.